This TCR beta chain was found in a study of spatial heterogeneity in lung cancer. This clonotype was seen a few times. Sample time point: sample taken at primary tumor resection. The germline V gene encodes CDR1 MDHEN and CDR2 SYDVKM. V lost 7 bases, J lost 3 bases, and 15 bases lay in between. The CDR3 has 15 residues. MiXCR was run by TCRdb on the 5' RACE reads, yielding one entry per CDR3 protein. Counted here are about 39,000 distinct CDR3 sequences, 3.1% occurring once; the ten biggest clones make up around 34%. The TCR comes from a male donor with early-stage non-small cell lung cancer. The source material was normal lung tissue next to the tumor, sampled at surgery. The rearrangement uses TRBV28 and TRBJ1-4, with D possibly TRBD1 on 6 matching bases. The CDR3 reads CASTSLGAANEKLFF. In DNA form, the CDR3 reads TGTGCCAGCACTTCCCTGGGGGCAGCTAATGAAAAACTGTTTTTT.